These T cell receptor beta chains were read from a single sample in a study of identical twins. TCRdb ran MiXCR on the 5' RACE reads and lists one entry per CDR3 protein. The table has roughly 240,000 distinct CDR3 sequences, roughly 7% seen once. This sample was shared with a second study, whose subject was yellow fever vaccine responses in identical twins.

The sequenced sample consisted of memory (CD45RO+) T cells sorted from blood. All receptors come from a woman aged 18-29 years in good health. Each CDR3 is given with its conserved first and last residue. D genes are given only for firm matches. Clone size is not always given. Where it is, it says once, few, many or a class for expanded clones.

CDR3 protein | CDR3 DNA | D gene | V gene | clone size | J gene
CASSLSQGVSEQYF | TGCGCCAGCAGCTTGAGCCAGGGTGTCAGCGAGCAGTACTTC | . | TRBV5-1 | . | TRBJ2-7
CASSLQHRAGELFF | TGTGCCAGCAGCTTACAGCACAGGGCCGGGGAGCTGTTTTTT | . | TRBV7-2 | . | TRBJ2-2
CASSLVQYNSPLHF | TGTGCCAGCAGTTTAGTACAGTATAATTCACCCCTCCACTTT | . | TRBV27 | few | TRBJ1-6
CSARPPTGFHGELFF | TGCAGTGCTAGACCCCCGACAGGGTTCCACGGGGAGCTGTTTTTT | TRBD1 | TRBV20-1 | . | TRBJ2-2
CSALTGGHSYEQYF | TGCAGTGCCTTAACAGGGGGCCACTCCTACGAGCAGTACTTC | TRBD1 | TRBV20-1 | . | TRBJ2-7
CSAPNRGNTEAFF | TGCAGTGCTCCTAACAGGGGGAACACTGAAGCTTTCTTT | TRBD1 | TRBV20-1 | many | TRBJ1-1
CASTPGSKETQYF | TGTGCCAGCACCCCCGGGTCGAAAGAGACCCAGTACTTC | . | TRBV28 | . | TRBJ2-5
CASRRDSSSYNEQFF | TGCGCCAGCAGACGGGACAGTTCTTCCTACAATGAGCAGTTCTTC | TRBD1 | TRBV5-1 | few | TRBJ2-1
CASSYSPTGVDGYTF | TGTGCCAGCAGTTACTCGCCAACAGGAGTTGATGGCTACACCTTC | . | TRBV6-5 | many | TRBJ1-2
CASSLIQGAGTKNTEAFF | TGTGCCAGCAGCCTAATACAGGGGGCAGGCACCAAGAACACTGAAGCTTTCTTT | TRBD1 | TRBV7-8 | many | TRBJ1-1
CARSPGSAGELFF | TGTGCCAGGAGCCCGGGGAGCGCCGGGGAGCTGTTTTTT | . | TRBV5-5 | . | TRBJ2-2
CASSEAGVHEQFF | TGTGCCAGCAGCGAAGCGGGGGTCCATGAGCAGTTCTTC | TRBD2 | TRBV28 | many | TRBJ2-1
CASASGGALPGANVLTF | TGTGCCAGCGCTAGCGGGGGGGCTTTACCTGGGGCCAACGTCCTGACTTTC | TRBD2 | TRBV28 | many | TRBJ2-6
CASSLAGSGGLYGYTF | TGTGCCAGCAGCTTAGCAGGGTCAGGGGGTCTCTATGGCTACACCTTC | TRBD1 | TRBV7-6 | many | TRBJ1-2
CASEQGHYGYTF | TGTGCCAGTGAGCAGGGCCACTATGGCTACACCTTC | . | TRBV19 | . | TRBJ1-2
CASSVGAGWRYYPDNEQFF | TGTGCCAGCAGCGTAGGTGCGGGATGGCGTTATTATCCCGATAATGAGCAGTTCTTC | . | TRBV9 | . | TRBJ2-1
CASRFGQVDTGELFF | TGTGCCAGCAGGTTTGGACAGGTCGACACCGGGGAGCTGTTTTTT | TRBD1 | TRBV7-8 | many | TRBJ2-2
CASSLRPGGQETQYF | TGTGCCAGCAGCCTCAGGCCAGGGGGCCAAGAGACCCAGTACTTC | TRBD1 | TRBV9 | many | TRBJ2-5
CASSLFNEQFF | TGTGCCAGCAGCTTATTCAATGAGCAGTTCTTC | . | TRBV7-9 | many | TRBJ2-1
CAISETVRAQETQYF | TGTGCCATCAGTGAGACAGTGAGGGCGCAGGAGACCCAGTACTTC | . | TRBV10-3 | . | TRBJ2-5
CSAPPGGGPQHF | TGCAGTGCGCCTCCGGGGGGAGGGCCCCAGCATTTT | . | TRBV20-1 | many | TRBJ1-5
CAISGGVEYRKGEQFF | TGTGCCATCAGTGGGGGAGTGGAATATCGTAAGGGTGAGCAGTTCTTC | . | TRBV10-3 | few | TRBJ2-1
CSARGWEDYEQYF | TGCAGTGCTAGGGGCTGGGAGGACTACGAGCAGTACTTC | . | TRBV20-1 | few | TRBJ2-7
CATLGREITDTQYF | TGTGCCACCTTGGGGAGGGAGATCACAGATACGCAGTATTTT | TRBD2 | TRBV12-3/TRBV12-4 | many | TRBJ2-3
CSASFRGRQPQHF | TGCAGTGCTAGTTTTCGGGGCCGCCAGCCCCAGCATTTT | . | TRBV20-1 | few | TRBJ1-5
CASSQASGTTDTQYF | TGCGCCAGCAGCCAAGCTAGCGGCACCACAGATACGCAGTATTTT | TRBD2 | TRBV4-1 | . | TRBJ2-3
CASSLADTGELFF | TGTGCCAGCAGCTTAGCAGACACCGGGGAGCTGTTTTTT | . | TRBV7-9 | many | TRBJ2-2
CASSPLGNEKLFF | TGTGCCAGCAGCCCCTTGGGGAATGAAAAACTGTTTTTT | . | TRBV6-1 | few | TRBJ1-4
CASSTLDQPQHF | TGTGCCAGCAGTACGTTAGATCAGCCCCAGCATTTT | . | TRBV6-5 | . | TRBJ1-5
CASGSTWGAGYGYTF | TGCGCCAGCGGGTCCACATGGGGGGCTGGCTATGGCTACACCTTC | . | TRBV4-1 | . | TRBJ1-2
CASSPIRGAQETQYF | TGTGCCAGCTCACCAATACGGGGAGCACAAGAGACCCAGTACTTC | . | TRBV18 | few | TRBJ2-5